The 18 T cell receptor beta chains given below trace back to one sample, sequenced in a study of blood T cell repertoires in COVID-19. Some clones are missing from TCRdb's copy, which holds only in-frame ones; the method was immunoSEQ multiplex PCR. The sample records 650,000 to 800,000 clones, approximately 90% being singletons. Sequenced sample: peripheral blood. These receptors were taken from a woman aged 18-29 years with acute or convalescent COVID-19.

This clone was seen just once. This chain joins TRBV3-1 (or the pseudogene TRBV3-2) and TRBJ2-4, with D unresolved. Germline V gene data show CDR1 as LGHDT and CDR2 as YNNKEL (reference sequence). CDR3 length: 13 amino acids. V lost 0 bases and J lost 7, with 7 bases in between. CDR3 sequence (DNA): TGTGCCAGCAGCCAAGAAACCGAGAACATTCAGTACTTC. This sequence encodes CASSQETENIQYF.

DNA of the CDR3: TGTGCCAGCAGCCCCGGACAGTCAGCTGGAAACACCATATATTTT. Its protein product is CASSPGQSAGNTIYF. The chain uses TRBV11-2 and TRBJ1-3, with D maybe TRBD1 (6 bases). V dropped 5 bases and J dropped 2 bases, with 13 bases sitting between them. Germline V gene sequence: CDR1 SGHAT, CDR2 FQNNGV. The CDR3 spans 15 residues.

The CDR3 region is CASTLPSAQGSYNEQFF. CDR3 DNA sequence: TGTGCCAGCACCCTGCCGAGCGCCCAGGGCTCCTACAATGAGCAGTTCTTC. The chain links TRBV5-6 to TRBJ2-1; D possibly corresponds to TRBD1 (5 bases). The germline gives CDR1 SGHDT, CDR2 YYEEEE. V was cut by 6 bases and J by 0 bases, with 19 bases left in between. This CDR3 contains 17 residues.

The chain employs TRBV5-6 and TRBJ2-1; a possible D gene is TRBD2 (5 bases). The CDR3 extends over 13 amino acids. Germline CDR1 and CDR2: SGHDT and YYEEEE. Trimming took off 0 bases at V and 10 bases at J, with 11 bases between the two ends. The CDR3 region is CASSLEAALEQFF. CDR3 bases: TGTGCCAGCAGCTTGGAAGCGGCACTCGAGCAGTTCTTC.

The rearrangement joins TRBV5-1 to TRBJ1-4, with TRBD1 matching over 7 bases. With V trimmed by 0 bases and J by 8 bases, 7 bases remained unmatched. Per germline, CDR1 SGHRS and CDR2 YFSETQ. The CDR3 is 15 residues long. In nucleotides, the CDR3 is TGCGCCAGCAGCTTGGGACAGGGAGTCAGGGAAAAACTGTTTTTT. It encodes CASSLGQGVREKLFF. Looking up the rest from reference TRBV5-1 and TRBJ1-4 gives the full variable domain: KAGVTQTPRYLIKTRGQQVTLSCSPISGHRSVSWYQQTPGQGLQFLFEYFSETQRNKGNFPGRFSGRQFSNSRSEMNVSTLELGDSALYLCASSLGQGVREKLFFGSGTQLSVL.

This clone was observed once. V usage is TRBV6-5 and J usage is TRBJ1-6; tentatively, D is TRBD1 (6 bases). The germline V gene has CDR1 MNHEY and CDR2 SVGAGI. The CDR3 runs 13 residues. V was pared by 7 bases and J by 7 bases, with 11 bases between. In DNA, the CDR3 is TGTGCCAGCAAACGACAGGAGAATTCACCCCTCCACTTT. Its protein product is CASKRQENSPLHF.

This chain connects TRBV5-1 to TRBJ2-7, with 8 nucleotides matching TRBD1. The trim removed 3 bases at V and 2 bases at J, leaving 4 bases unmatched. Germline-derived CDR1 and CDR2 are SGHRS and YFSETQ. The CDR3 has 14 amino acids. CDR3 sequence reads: CASSYGQGAYEQYF. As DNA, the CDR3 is TGCGCCAGCAGCTATGGACAGGGAGCCTACGAGCAGTACTTC.

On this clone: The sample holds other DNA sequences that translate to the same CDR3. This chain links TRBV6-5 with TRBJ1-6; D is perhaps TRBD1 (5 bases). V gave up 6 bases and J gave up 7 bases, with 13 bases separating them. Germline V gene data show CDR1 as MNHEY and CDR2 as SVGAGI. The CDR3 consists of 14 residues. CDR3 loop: CASSKGDYNSPLHF. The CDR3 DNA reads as TGTGCCAGCAGCAAAGGGGACTACAATTCACCCCTCCACTTT.

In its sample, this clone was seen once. DNA of the CDR3: TGCGCCAGCAGCGTAGCGAACCGGACGCTAAACTCCTACAATGAGCAGTTCTTC. Translating gives CASSVANRTLNSYNEQFF. The chain carries TRBV5-1 and TRBJ2-1, with D possibly matching TRBD2 (5 bases). Germline V gene lookup returns CDR1 SGHRS and CDR2 YFSETQ. The CDR3 totals 18 residues. V lost 4 bases and J lost 0, with 20 bases in between.

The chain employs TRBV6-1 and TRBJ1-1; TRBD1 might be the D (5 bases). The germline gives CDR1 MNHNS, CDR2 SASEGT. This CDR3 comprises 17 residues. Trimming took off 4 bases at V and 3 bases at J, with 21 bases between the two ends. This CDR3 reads CASSATPGHESYTEAFF. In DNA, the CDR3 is TGTGCCAGCAGTGCAACCCCAGGACACGAGAGTTACACTGAAGCTTTCTTT.

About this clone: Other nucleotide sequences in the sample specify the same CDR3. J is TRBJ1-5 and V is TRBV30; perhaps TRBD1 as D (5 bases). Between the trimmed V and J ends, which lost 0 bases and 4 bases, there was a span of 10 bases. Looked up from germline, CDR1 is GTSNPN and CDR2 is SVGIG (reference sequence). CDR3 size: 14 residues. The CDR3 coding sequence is TGTGCCTGGAGTGTAGTTGGGGGGAATCAGCCCCAGCATTTT. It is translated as CAWSVVGGNQPQHF.

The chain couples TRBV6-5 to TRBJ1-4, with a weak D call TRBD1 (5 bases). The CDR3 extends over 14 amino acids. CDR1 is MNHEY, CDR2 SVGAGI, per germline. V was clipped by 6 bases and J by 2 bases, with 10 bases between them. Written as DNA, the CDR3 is TGTGCCAGCAGCCCCAGGGTTACTAATGAAAAACTGTTTTTT. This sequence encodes CASSPRVTNEKLFF.

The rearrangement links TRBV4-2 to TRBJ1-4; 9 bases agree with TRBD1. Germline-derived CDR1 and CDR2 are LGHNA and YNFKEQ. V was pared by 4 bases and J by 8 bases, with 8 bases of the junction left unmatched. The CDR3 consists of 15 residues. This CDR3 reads CASSPSGTGREKLFF. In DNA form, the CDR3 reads TGTGCCAGCAGCCCGTCCGGGACAGGGCGGGAAAAACTGTTTTTT.

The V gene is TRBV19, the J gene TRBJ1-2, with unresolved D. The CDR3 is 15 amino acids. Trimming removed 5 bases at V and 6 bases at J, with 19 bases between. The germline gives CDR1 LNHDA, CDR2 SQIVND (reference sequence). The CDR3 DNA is TGTGCCAGTAGTCTCACTCCCCACCACCCTGATGGCTACACCTTC. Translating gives CASSLTPHHPDGYTF.

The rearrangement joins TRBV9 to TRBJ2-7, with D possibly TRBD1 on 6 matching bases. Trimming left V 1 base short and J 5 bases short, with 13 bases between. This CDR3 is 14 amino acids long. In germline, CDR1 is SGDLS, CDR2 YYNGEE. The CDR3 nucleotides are TGTGCCAGCAGCGTAAGGGGACACCCCGACGAGCAGTACTTC. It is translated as CASSVRGHPDEQYF.

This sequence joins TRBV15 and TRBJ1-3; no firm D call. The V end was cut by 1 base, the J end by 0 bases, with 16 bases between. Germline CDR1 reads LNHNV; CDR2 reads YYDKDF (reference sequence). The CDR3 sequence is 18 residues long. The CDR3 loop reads CATSRASGGRVSGNTIYF. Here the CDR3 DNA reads TGTGCCACCAGCAGAGCCTCGGGAGGGAGAGTCTCTGGAAACACCATATATTTT.

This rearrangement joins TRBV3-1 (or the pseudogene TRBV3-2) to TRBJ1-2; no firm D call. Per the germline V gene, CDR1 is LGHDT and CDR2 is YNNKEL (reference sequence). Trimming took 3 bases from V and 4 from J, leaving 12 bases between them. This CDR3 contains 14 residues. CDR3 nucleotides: TGTGCCAGCAGCCATACTCGGGAGCTCTATGGCTACACCTTC. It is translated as CASSHTRELYGYTF.

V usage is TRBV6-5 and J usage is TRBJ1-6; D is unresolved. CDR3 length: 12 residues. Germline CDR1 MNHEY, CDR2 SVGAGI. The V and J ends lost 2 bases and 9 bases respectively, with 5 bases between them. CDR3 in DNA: TGTGCCAGCAGTTACACCGGTTCACCCCTCCACTTT. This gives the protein CASSYTGSPLHF.